The clone carrying this T cell receptor (beta chain) was counted ten times or more. cDNA synthesis used a TRAV/TRBV-specific primer set for both chains. TCRs were amplified for roughly 20 PCR cycles with a constant-region primer and V-primer adapter. Each CDR3 protein is one row after TCRdb ran MiXCR on the reads. The sample holds over 65,000 distinct CDR3 sequences, roughly a sixth seen once. The data derive from a study of low-dose radiotherapy and immunotherapy resistance in tumors. Overall study: Cohort 2 was treated with 1 Gy per fraction every two weeks, amounting to 13 Gy across 26 weeks. Aspirin was administered orally at 300 mg daily for four cycles, commencing on cycle 1 day 1.

Time point: before trial treatment. Treatment combined nivolumab, ipilimumab, aspirin, low-dose cyclophosphamide and low-dose radiotherapy in a dose-escalation trial. CDR3 size: 16 residues. Trimming removed 5 bases from V and 1 base from J; junction bases left unmatched: 10. The source was PBMCs, collected before treatment. The rearrangement joins TRBV12-3 or TRBV12-4 to TRBJ1-1; TRBD1 matches at 7 bases. The TCR originated in a male donor with prostate cancer. Written as DNA, the CDR3 is TGTGCCAGCAGTACGAACAGGGGCGCGGGGAACACTGAAGCTTTCTTT. It yields the protein CASSTNRGAGNTEAFF.